The rows below give T cell receptor beta chains drawn from one sample of a study of blood T cells in healthy people across ages. TCRdb re-derived calls from the 5' RACE reads in MiXCR, one entry per CDR3 protein. The table lists more than 500,000 distinct CDR3 sequences, roughly a quarter of them singletons. These same records also appear under a second study, on T cells of mothers and their children.

What was sequenced was blood. The origin of the receptors is a boy aged 2-15 years in good health. CDR3s leave out the opening cysteine and the closing phenylalanine or tryptophan. The order of the fields is V gene, J gene, CDR3 protein.

TRBV7-9	TRBJ2-7	ASSLVSRPSYEQY
TRBV7-9	TRBJ2-3	ASSFGAGGSGTDTQY
TRBV7-9	TRBJ1-2	ASSLAWDRTGGYT
TRBV9	TRBJ1-2	ASSVGGPTTGGYT
TRBV6-5	.	ASARTRLGNEQF
TRBV6-2/TRBV6-3	TRBJ2-7	ASTEGLAQYEQY
TRBV25-1	TRBJ2-1	ASSQESARSYNEQF
TRBV20-1	TRBJ1-5	SATSTRNQPQH
TRBV19	TRBJ1-4	ASKDGGLREKLF
TRBV12-3/TRBV12-4	TRBJ1-4	ASSLSGPGEKLF
TRBV5-1	TRBJ2-1	ASTKRLSSYNEQF
TRBV7-8	TRBJ2-2	ASSLLRTMNTGELF
TRBV20-1	TRBJ1-5	SAGDGISNQPQH
TRBV29-1	TRBJ1-2	SVELQAYGYT
TRBV11-3	TRBJ2-3	ASTQTTDTQY
TRBV7-2	TRBJ2-3	ASSLALYWVRGVRADTQY
TRBV7-9	TRBJ2-7	ASSFEGLQDEQY
TRBV12-3/TRBV12-4	.	ASSPNTGSETQY
TRBV12-3/TRBV12-4	TRBJ2-1	ASSFLAGETEQF
TRBV2	TRBJ1-3	ASSAGNGNTIY
TRBV12-3/TRBV12-4	TRBJ2-7	ASSSLSSYEQY
TRBV29-1	TRBJ2-1	SVEPSGRYYNEQF
TRBV12-3/TRBV12-4	TRBJ2-7	ASSYQGAGSYEQY
TRBV6-1	.	ASKNKGLAGYNEQF
TRBV2	TRBJ2-1	ARSTSGRLLNEQF
TRBV11-1	TRBJ1-2	ASSSQGLDGYT